Each of the 18 T cell receptor beta chains below was sequenced from the same sample in a study of control samples from healthy donors and cancer patients. TCRdb's table, derived via immunoSEQ multiplex PCR, lists solely in-frame clones and lacks some. This table holds some 200,000 clones, 91% found once. Sequences were obtained from blood. These receptor sequences come from a woman aged 30 to 39 in good health.

The rearrangement uses TRBV11-3 and TRBJ1-2; weak D call: TRBD1 (5 bases). Between the trimmed V and J ends, which lost 5 bases and 0 bases, there was a span of 10 bases. The CDR3 loop spans 14 amino acids. The germline gives CDR1 SGHNT, CDR2 YENEEA. CDR3 residues: CASSNRQTNYGYTF. The CDR3 DNA sequence: TGTGCCAGCAGCAACCGACAGACTAACTATGGCTACACCTTC.

This chain joins TRBV11-3 and TRBJ1-1; D call uncertain. In germline, CDR1 is SGHNT, CDR2 YENEEA. The CDR3 has 12 residues. The V gene lost 5 bases and the J gene lost 7 bases, with 11 bases spanning the gap. The CDR3 spells CASSARWNEAFF. The CDR3 region has the DNA TGTGCCAGCAGCGCACGATGGAATGAAGCTTTCTTT. Combining the CDR3 with reference TRBV11-3 and TRBJ1-1 gives the whole variable domain EAGVVQSPRYKIIEKKQPVAFWCNPISGHNTLYWYLQNLGQGPELLIRYENEEAVDDSQLPKDRFSAERLKGVDSTLKIQPAELGDSAVYLCASSARWNEAFFGQGTRLTVV.

The chain links TRBV6-2 or TRBV6-3 to TRBJ1-1, with D perhaps matching TRBD1 (6 bases). Germline V gives CDR1 MNHEY, CDR2 SVGEGT. Trimming shortened V by 2 bases and J by 3 bases, and 10 bases separated the two germline ends. The length of the CDR3 is 14 residues. CDR3 in amino acids: CASSYGGRDTEAFF. DNA of the CDR3: TGTGCCAGCAGTTACGGGGGGCGTGACACTGAAGCTTTCTTT.

This clone was detected only a few times. Written as DNA, the CDR3 is TGTGCCAGCAGTGAATCGGCTAATGAAAAACTGTTTTTT. This translates into CASSESANEKLFF. V and J are TRBV6-4 and TRBJ1-4; D is unclear. Germline CDR1 and CDR2: MRHNA and SNTAGT. V lost 3 bases, J lost 3 bases, and 5 bases lay in between. The CDR3 extends over 13 amino acids.

J is TRBJ2-7 and V is TRBV3-1 (or the pseudogene TRBV3-2); no clear D gene. This CDR3 has 12 residues. V shed 1 base and J shed 5 bases, with 6 bases lying between them. Germline V gene data show CDR1 as LGHDT and CDR2 as YNNKEL (reference sequence). The CDR3 DNA sequence: TGTGCCAGCAGCCAAGTAAGCAACGAGCAGTACTTC. The encoded protein is CASSQVSNEQYF.

The chain carries TRBV7-2 and TRBJ2-2; possibly TRBD2 for D (5 bases). This CDR3 comprises 15 residues. In germline, CDR1 is SGHTA, CDR2 FQGNSA. Trimming cost V 1 base and J 1 base, with 7 bases left between them. The CDR3 spells CASSLGRGNTGELFF. The CDR3 region has the DNA TGTGCCAGCAGCTTAGGACGGGGGAACACCGGGGAGCTGTTTTTT.

V is TRBV14 and J is TRBJ2-3; 9 bases align to TRBD2. V dropped 2 bases and J dropped 2; count of bases not matched to a gene: 2. The CDR3 spans 15 residues. Per the germline V gene, CDR1 is SGHDN and CDR2 is FVKESK. This CDR3 reads CASSQLAGSTDTQYF. Written as DNA, the CDR3 is TGTGCCAGCAGCCAACTAGCGGGGTCCACAGATACGCAGTATTTT. The whole variable domain, filled in from reference TRBV14 and TRBJ2-3, reads EAGVTQFPSHSVIEKGQTVTLRCDPISGHDNLYWYRRVMGKEIKFLLHFVKESKQDESGMPNNRFLAERTGGTYSTLKVQPAELEDSGVYFCASSQLAGSTDTQYFGPGTRLTVL.

This clone has a handful of counts. This sequence joins TRBV4-2 and TRBJ1-2; tentative D call: TRBD1 (5 bases). The CDR3 is made up of 17 amino acids. V lost 0 bases and J 6 bases, leaving 20 bases between the germline ends. CDR1 and CDR2 (germline): LGHNA, YNFKEQ. The chain's CDR3 is CASSQELSGARYNGYTF. The CDR3 DNA sequence: TGTGCCAGCAGCCAAGAACTTAGTGGGGCGCGGTATAATGGCTACACCTTC.

This chain joins TRBV7-9 and TRBJ2-3, with TRBD2 identical over 10 bases. The CDR3 sequence is 16 residues long. Germline values: CDR1 SEHNR, CDR2 FQNEAQ (reference sequence). V was clipped by 0 bases and J by 1 base; unmatched bases: 1. The CDR3 bases are TGTGCCAGCAGCTTAGCTACTAGCGGGGGCACAGATACGCAGTATTTT. Protein sequence: CASSLATSGGTDTQYF. The whole variable domain, remainder taken from reference TRBV7-9 and TRBJ2-3, is DTGVSQNPRHKITKRGQNVTFRCDPISEHNRLYWYRQTLGQGPEFLTYFQNEAQLEKSRLLSDRFSAERPKGSFSTLEIQRTEQGDSAMYLCASSLATSGGTDTQYFGPGTRLTVL.

This chain connects TRBV27 to TRBJ2-1; D may be TRBD1 (6 bases). Germline values: CDR1 MNHEY, CDR2 SMNVEV (reference sequence). The CDR3 has 15 residues. Trimming pared 3 bases from V and 0 bases from J, leaving 9 bases between. CDR3 sequence: CASSFQGSSYNEQFF. The CDR3 DNA is TGTGCCAGCAGTTTTCAGGGGAGCTCCTACAATGAGCAGTTCTTC.

The CDR3 region is CSASAGGGKGYTF. CDR3 DNA: TGCAGTGCTAGTGCTGGAGGGGGGAAAGGCTACACCTTC. V usage is TRBV20-1 and J usage is TRBJ1-2, with a possible D match to TRBD1 (6 bases). The CDR3 is made up of 13 amino acids. V lost 3 bases to trimming and J lost 8 bases, with 16 bases between them. In germline, CDR1 is DFQATT, CDR2 SNEGSKA (reference sequence).

This clone was found once. The chain employs TRBV19 and TRBJ1-2; 11 bases align to TRBD1. CDR3 length: 15 residues. Germline CDR1 LNHDA, CDR2 SQIVND (reference sequence). J lost 2 bases, V lost 6 bases, and 5 bases had no gene match. The CDR3 DNA sequence: TGTGCCAGTAGGGACAGGGGGCTGGGGAACTATGGCTACACCTTC. Translated: CASRDRGLGNYGYTF.

The V call is TRBV4-1, the J call TRBJ1-6; the match to TRBD1 covers 8 bases. CDR3 size: 16 residues. Germline V gene sequence: CDR1 MGHRA, CDR2 YSYEKL. V trimming: 0 bases; J trimming: 9 bases; junction bases outside the gene matches: 7. This CDR3 reads CASSQESRGLGSPLHF. CDR3 coding DNA: TGCGCCAGCAGCCAAGAGAGCAGGGGGCTTGGTTCACCCCTCCACTTT.

The chain's CDR3 is CASSEAQGGYNEQFF. The CDR3 nucleotides read TGTGCCAGCAGTGAAGCCCAGGGAGGGTACAATGAGCAGTTCTTC. This sequence joins TRBV6-1 and TRBJ2-1, with TRBD2 identical over 7 bases. CDR1 is MNHNS and CDR2 is SASEGT in the germline V gene. The CDR3 has 15 amino acids. The V and J ends lost 0 bases and 4 bases, in that order; junction bases with no gene match: 3.

The rearrangement links TRBV6-6 to TRBJ1-5; D is perhaps TRBD1 (6 bases). The germline V gene encodes CDR1 MNHNY and CDR2 SVGAGI (reference sequence). There are 13 residues in the CDR3. V lost 7 bases to trimming and J lost 7 bases, with 14 bases between them. CDR3: CASTQGWGQPQHF. In DNA, the CDR3 is TGTGCCAGCACCCAGGGGTGGGGACAGCCCCAGCATTTT.

The CDR3 DNA sequence: TGTGCCAGCAGGACTACAGGGGGCGGCACAGATACGCAGTATTTT. It is translated as CASRTTGGGTDTQYF. The J gene is TRBJ2-3, the V gene TRBV28; 9 bases map to TRBD1. From germline, CDR1 is MDHEN and CDR2 SYDVKM. The CDR3 covers 15 residues. V was clipped by 6 bases and J by 1 base; unmatched bases: 5. Combining the CDR3 with reference TRBV28 and TRBJ2-3 gives the whole variable domain DVKVTQSSRYLVKRTGEKVFLECVQDMDHENMFWYRQDPGLGLRLIYFSYDVKMKEKGDIPEGYSVSREKKERFSLILESASTNQTSMYLCASRTTGGGTDTQYFGPGTRLTVL.

The chain combines TRBV24-1 with TRBJ2-1; unclear D gene. CDR3 length equals 14 residues. Per the germline V gene, CDR1 is KGHDR and CDR2 is SFDVKD. The germline V and J ends were trimmed by 0 bases and 6 bases, with 8 bases remaining between them. CDR3 sequence reads: CATSDLKTSNEQFF. CDR3 nucleotide sequence: TGTGCCACCAGTGATTTGAAGACCAGCAATGAGCAGTTCTTC.

The chain's CDR3 is CASSFLSGNTIYF. The CDR3 DNA sequence: TGTGCCAGCAGTTTCCTCTCTGGAAACACCATATATTTT. The chain carries TRBV12-3 or TRBV12-4 and TRBJ1-3; no firm D call. The V end was cut by 3 bases, the J end by 0 bases, with 3 bases between. This CDR3 has 13 amino acids.